A few counts support the clone carrying this T cell receptor beta chain. This sample was included in a study of T-cell memory formation after mild COVID-19. Trimming cost V 7 bases and J 6 bases; bases outside gene matches: 8. The CDR3 is 14 residues long. Germline-derived CDR1 and CDR2 are ENHRY and SYGVKD. TCRdb itself ran the 5' RACE reads through MiXCR, one entry per CDR3 protein. The table lists approximately 260,000 distinct CDR3 sequences, 16% of them singletons. The sample consisted of PBMCs or a T cell subset sorted from them (not recorded which). The source is a man between 18 and 35 years old who had mild COVID-19 (a few samples of this study predate the infection). Cell type and time point are not known. The chain has TRBV10-3 and TRBJ2-3; 9 bases map to TRBD1. The CDR3 spells CAIKIQGAVDTQYF. The CDR3 region has the DNA TGTGCCATCAAGATACAGGGGGCTGTGGATACGCAGTATTTT.